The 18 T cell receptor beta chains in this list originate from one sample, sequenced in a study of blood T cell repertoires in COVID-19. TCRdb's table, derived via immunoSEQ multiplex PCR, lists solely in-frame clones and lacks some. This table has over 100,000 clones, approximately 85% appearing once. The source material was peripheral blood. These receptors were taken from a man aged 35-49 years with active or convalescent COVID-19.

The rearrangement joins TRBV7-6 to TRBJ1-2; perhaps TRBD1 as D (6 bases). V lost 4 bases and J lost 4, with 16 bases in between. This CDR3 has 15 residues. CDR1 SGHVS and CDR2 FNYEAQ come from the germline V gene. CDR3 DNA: TGTGCCAGCAGCTCCCAATTGGGACAAATCTATGGCTACACCTTC. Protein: CASSSQLGQIYGYTF.

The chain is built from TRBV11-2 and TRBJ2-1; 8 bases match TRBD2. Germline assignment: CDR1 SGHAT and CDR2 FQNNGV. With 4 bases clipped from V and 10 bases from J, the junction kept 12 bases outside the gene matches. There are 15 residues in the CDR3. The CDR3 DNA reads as TGTGCCAGCAGCTCACCCGGGGGGGGCAGGGAGGAGCAGTTCTTC. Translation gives CASSSPGGGREEQFF.

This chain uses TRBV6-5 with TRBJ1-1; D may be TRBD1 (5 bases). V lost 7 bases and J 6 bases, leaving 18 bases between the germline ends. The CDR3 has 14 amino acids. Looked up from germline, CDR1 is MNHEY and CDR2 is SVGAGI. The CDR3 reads CASTGEGEGSEAFF. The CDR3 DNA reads TGTGCCAGCACCGGGGAAGGGGAGGGGTCTGAAGCTTTCTTT.

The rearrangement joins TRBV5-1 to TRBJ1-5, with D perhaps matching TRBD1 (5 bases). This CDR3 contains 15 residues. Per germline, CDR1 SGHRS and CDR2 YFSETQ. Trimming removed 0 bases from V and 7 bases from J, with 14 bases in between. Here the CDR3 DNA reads TGCGCCAGCAGCTTGGAAGGGGTACGGGGGCAGCCCCAGCATTTT. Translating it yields CASSLEGVRGQPQHF.

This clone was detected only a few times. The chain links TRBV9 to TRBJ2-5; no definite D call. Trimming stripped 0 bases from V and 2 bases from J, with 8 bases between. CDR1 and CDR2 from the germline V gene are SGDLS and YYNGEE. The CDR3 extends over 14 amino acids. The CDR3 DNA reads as TGTGCCAGCAGCGTAGGTAGCATTCAAGAGACCCAGTACTTC. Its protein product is CASSVGSIQETQYF.

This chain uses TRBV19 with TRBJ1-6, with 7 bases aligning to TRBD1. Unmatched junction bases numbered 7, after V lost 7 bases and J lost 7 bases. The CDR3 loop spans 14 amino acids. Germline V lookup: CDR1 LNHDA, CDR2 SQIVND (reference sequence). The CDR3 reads CASTGARGNSPLHF. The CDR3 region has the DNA TGTGCCAGTACCGGTGCCAGGGGGAATTCACCCCTCCACTTT.

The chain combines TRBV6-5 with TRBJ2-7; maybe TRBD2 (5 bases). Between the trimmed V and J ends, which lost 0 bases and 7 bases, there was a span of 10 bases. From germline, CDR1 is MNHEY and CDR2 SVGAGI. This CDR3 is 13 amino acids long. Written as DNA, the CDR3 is TGTGCCAGCAGTTACTCATACCCGGGGGAGCAGTACTTC. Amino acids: CASSYSYPGEQYF.

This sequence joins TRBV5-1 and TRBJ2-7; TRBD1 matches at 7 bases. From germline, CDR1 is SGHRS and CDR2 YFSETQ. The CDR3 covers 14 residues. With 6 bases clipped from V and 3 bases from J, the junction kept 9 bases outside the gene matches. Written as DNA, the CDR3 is TGCGCCAGCAACTCCGGGACAGCCGGCTACGAGCAGTACTTC. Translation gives CASNSGTAGYEQYF.

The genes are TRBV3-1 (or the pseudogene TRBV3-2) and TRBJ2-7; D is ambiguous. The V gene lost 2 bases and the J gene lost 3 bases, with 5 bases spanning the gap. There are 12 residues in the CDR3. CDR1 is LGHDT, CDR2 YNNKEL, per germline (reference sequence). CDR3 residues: CASSQLVYEQYF. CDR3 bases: TGTGCCAGCAGCCAACTCGTCTACGAGCAGTACTTC.

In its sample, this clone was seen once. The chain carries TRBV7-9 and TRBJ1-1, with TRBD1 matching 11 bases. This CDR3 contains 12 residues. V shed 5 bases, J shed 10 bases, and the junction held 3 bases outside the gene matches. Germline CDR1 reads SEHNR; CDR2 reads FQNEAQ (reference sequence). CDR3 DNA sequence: TGTGCCAGCAGCGAGGACAGGGGGCGAGCTTTCTTT. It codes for CASSEDRGRAFF.

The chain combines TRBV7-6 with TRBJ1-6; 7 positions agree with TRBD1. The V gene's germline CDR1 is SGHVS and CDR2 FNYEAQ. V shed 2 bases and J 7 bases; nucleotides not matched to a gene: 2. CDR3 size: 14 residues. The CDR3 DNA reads TGTGCCAGCAGCTTAACGACAGGGAATTCACCCCTCCACTTT. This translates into CASSLTTGNSPLHF.

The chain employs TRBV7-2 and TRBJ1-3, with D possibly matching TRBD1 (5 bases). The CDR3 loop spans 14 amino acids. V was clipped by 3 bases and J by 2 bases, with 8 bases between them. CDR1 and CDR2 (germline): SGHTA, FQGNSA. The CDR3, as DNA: TGTGCCAGCAGCTTTGGGGCAACTGGAAACACCATATATTTT. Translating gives CASSFGATGNTIYF.

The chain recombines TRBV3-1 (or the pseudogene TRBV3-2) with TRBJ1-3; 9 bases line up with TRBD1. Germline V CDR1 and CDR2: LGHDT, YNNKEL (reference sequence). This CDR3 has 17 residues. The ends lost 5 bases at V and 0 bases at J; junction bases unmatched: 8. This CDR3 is CASSAGTGRFSGNTIYF. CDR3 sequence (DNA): TGTGCCAGCAGCGCCGGGACAGGGCGATTCTCTGGAAACACCATATATTTT.

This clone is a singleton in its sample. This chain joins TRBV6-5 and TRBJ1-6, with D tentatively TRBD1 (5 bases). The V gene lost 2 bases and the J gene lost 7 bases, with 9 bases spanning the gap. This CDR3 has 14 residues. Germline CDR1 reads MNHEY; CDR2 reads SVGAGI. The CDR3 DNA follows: TGTGCCAGCAGTTACAGGGGAAGCAATTCACCCCTCCACTTT. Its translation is CASSYRGSNSPLHF.

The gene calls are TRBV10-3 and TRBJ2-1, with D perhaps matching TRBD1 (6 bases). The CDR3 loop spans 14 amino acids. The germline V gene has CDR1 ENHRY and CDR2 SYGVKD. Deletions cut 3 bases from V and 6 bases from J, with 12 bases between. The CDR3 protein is CAISDRGLINEQFF. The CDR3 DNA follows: TGTGCCATCAGTGACAGGGGCCTTATCAATGAGCAGTTCTTC.

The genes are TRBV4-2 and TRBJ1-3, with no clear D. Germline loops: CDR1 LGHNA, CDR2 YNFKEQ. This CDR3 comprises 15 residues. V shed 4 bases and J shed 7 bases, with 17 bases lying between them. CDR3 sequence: CASSPDLKTGNTIYF. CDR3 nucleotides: TGTGCCAGCAGCCCGGACCTCAAAACGGGGAACACCATATATTTT.

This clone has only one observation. The CDR3: CASNHYGGELFF. Here the CDR3 DNA reads TGTGCCAGTAACCACTACGGCGGGGAGCTGTTTTTT. The rearrangement uses TRBV19 and TRBJ2-2, with D unclear. Germline values: CDR1 LNHDA, CDR2 SQIVND (reference sequence). V shed 7 bases and J shed 7 bases, with 10 bases lying between them. The CDR3 has 12 amino acids. The full variable domain, with the rest looked up from reference TRBV19 and TRBJ2-2, is DGGITQSPKYLFRKEGQNVTLSCEQNLNHDAMYWYRQDPGQGLRLIYYSQIVNDFQKGDIAEGYSVSREKKESFPLTVTSAQKNPTAFYLCASNHYGGELFFGEGSRLTVL.

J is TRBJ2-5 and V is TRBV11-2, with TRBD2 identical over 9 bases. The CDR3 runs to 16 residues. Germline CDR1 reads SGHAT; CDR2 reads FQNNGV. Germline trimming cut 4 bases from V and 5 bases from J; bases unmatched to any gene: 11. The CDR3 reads CASSSGGLAGRETQYF. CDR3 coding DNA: TGTGCCAGCAGCTCGGGGGGCCTAGCGGGGAGGGAGACCCAGTACTTC.